The rows below give T cell receptor beta chains drawn from one sample of a study of cytomegalovirus exposure and HLA in healthy donors. Using immunoSEQ multiplex PCR, the repertoire was profiled, and TCRdb retains in-frame clones only, with some absent. The sample shows 90,000 or so clones, 85% of them seen only once. Sequencing was performed on PBMCs. The receptor set was obtained from a man between 18 and 29 years old in good health and CMV-seropositive. The CDR3 runs from the conserved cysteine through the conserved F or W. Each record gives: V gene, J gene, CDR3 length, CDR3 protein.

TRBV28,TRBJ1-5,15,CASSLGGGINQPQHF
TRBV7-6,TRBJ1-1,15,CASSLYAGRGTEAFF
TRBV15,TRBJ2-3,14,CATSRDRVTDTQYF
TRBV7-6,TRBJ1-2,14,CASSLGQLNYGYTF
TRBV6-1,TRBJ2-2,16,CASSEPGTKITGELFF
TRBV11-2,TRBJ1-4,13,CASRPRGGEKLFF
TRBV28,TRBJ1-2,13,CASSFGGRSDYTF
TRBV28,TRBJ1-2,17,CASSSAAGQDQRYGYTF
TRBV7-3,TRBJ2-5,13,CASSLTGVETQYF
TRBV5-4,TRBJ2-5,14,CASSSGGYRETQYF
TRBV7-2,TRBJ1-1,13,CASSRVVGTEAFF
TRBV30,TRBJ2-3,15,CAWSVGTRGTDTQYF
TRBV2,TRBJ2-3,15,CASSMTSGSTDTQYF
TRBV10-1,TRBJ1-5,14,CASSSGTGGQPQHF
TRBV27,TRBJ2-1,17,CASSLTEGLAGYNEQFF
TRBV11-2,TRBJ2-1,16,CASSGGAGMGYNEQFF
TRBV28,TRBJ2-1,12,CATNRDYNEQFF
TRBV5-8,TRBJ2-7,13,CASSSGILYEQYF
TRBV13,TRBJ2-3,16,CASSSNVGGRTDTQYF
TRBV6-5,TRBJ2-3,12,CASSYRGDTQYF
TRBV7-3,TRBJ2-3,17,CASSSSGLAGLTDTQYF
TRBV6-1,TRBJ2-1,17,CASSEHLAGQWGNEQFF
TRBV4-1,TRBJ2-5,16,CASSLGGTSFQETQYF
TRBV19,TRBJ1-1,12,CASSIRDTEAFF
TRBV11-3,TRBJ2-5,14,CASSPDSKQETQYF
TRBV10-3,TRBJ2-3,18,CAISEFGLAGESSDTQYF
TRBV19,TRBJ1-4,15,CASSTQDRANEKLFF
TRBV11-2,TRBJ2-2,12,CATRGFAGELFF
TRBV11-2,TRBJ2-3,15,CASSDRGFSTDTQYF
TRBV27,TRBJ2-3,14,CASRGQGETDTQYF
TRBV6-5,TRBJ2-3,13,CASSYSTGDTQYF
TRBV14,TRBJ1-1,14,CASSPGGAGTEAFF
TRBV4-1,TRBJ1-5,16,CASSLYLEGSNQPQHF
TRBV28,TRBJ2-5,14,CASSPLQGPETQYF
TRBV5-1,TRBJ2-3,17,CASSPLLAGGPTDTQYF
TRBV5-6,TRBJ1-4,16,CASSLDRGYANEKLFF